This passage covers 24 T cell receptor beta chains from one sample sequenced in a study of cytomegalovirus exposure and HLA in healthy donors (dated by TCRdb to 2016 to 2017). The library was generated by the immunoSEQ multiplex PCR assay. A mixture of 60 forward primers for TCR Vbeta segments and 13 reverse primers for TCR Jbeta segments was used in the multiplex PCR. As stored in TCRdb, this immuneACCESS dataset retains in-frame rearrangements with V and J assigned. A fraction of the clones does not appear; measured against another copy, unresolved V genes explain less than half of the discrepancy, and the remainder lacks a known reason. This sample is represented by about 120,000 clones; over 70% of them were singletons. The ten largest clonotypes hold 4% to 5% of the sample. Sequences were obtained from PBMCs. The receptors were sampled from a woman between 40 and 50 years old in good health and CMV-seropositive.

The CDR3 reads CASSLPQTRDTIYF. The CDR3 nucleotides read TGTGCCAGCAGCTTACCGCAGACTCGGGACACCATATATTTT. The chain combines TRBV11-3 with TRBJ1-3; no firm D call. Germline lookup yields CDR1 SGHNT and CDR2 YENEEA. The CDR3 runs 14 residues. Trimming removed 2 bases from V and 8 bases from J, with 13 bases in between.

The chain links TRBV2 to TRBJ1-6, with TRBD1 matching over 9 bases. Unmatched junction bases numbered 12, after V lost 8 bases and J lost 10 bases. This CDR3 region has 15 residues. The germline V gene encodes CDR1 SNHLY and CDR2 FYNNEI. The CDR3 region is CASRVRTGVPSPLHF. The DNA for the CDR3 is TGTGCCAGCCGAGTCAGGACAGGGGTACCCTCACCCCTCCACTTT. The full variable domain, in which reference TRBV2 and TRBJ1-6 provide the parts outside the CDR3, is EPEVTQTPSHQVTQMGQEVILRCVPISNHLYFYWYRQILGQKVEFLVSFYNNEISEKSEIFDDQFSVERPDGSNFTLKIRSTKLEDSAMYFCASRVRTGVPSPLHFGNGTRLTVT.

CDR3 amino acids: CASSLGGSPLEQYF. Here the CDR3 DNA reads TGTGCCAGCAGTTTAGGTGGTTCCCCCCTCGAGCAGTACTTC. The chain combines TRBV28 with TRBJ2-5, with D unclear. Gene TRBJ2-7 matches the end of the DNA better, so the J call may be wrong. The CDR3 covers 14 residues. Looked up from germline, CDR1 is MDHEN and CDR2 is SYDVKM.

The J gene is TRBJ2-7, the V gene TRBV14; 10 positions agree with TRBD2. The junction had 7 bases not matched to a gene; V was cut back by 6 bases and J by 2 bases. Looked up from germline, CDR1 is SGHDN and CDR2 is FVKESK. The CDR3 totals 15 residues. CDR3 in amino acids: CASSITSGVTYEQYF. In DNA form, the CDR3 reads TGTGCCAGCAGTATTACTAGCGGGGTCACCTACGAGCAGTACTTC.

To note about this clone: Within the sample, other DNA sequences also encode this same CDR3. The chain combines TRBV29-1 with TRBJ1-3; D remains unclear. The CDR3 has 13 amino acids. The ends were cut back, 2 bases at V and 2 bases at J, with 7 bases in the middle. Germline V CDR1 and CDR2: SQVTM, ANQGSEA. The DNA for the CDR3 is TGCAGCGTTGAATTGCAGGCTGGAAACACCATATATTTT. Its translation is CSVELQAGNTIYF.

V and J are TRBV28 and TRBJ2-1; a possible D gene is TRBD2 (5 bases). The V gene's germline CDR1 is MDHEN and CDR2 SYDVKM. With 11 bases removed from V and 2 bases from J, the gap between germline ends came to 13 bases. The CDR3 has 13 amino acids. The CDR3 protein is CAVERFAYNEQFF. In nucleotides, the CDR3 is TGTGCCGTTGAGCGGTTCGCCTACAATGAGCAGTTCTTC.

The chain is built from TRBV11-2 and TRBJ2-7; 7 bases agree with TRBD1. Germline V CDR1 and CDR2: SGHAT, FQNNGV. After removal of 3 bases from V and 3 bases from J, the junction contained 5 bases not matched to a gene. This CDR3 contains 14 residues. This chain's CDR3 is CASSFRDRVYEQYF. For the CDR3, the DNA is TGTGCCAGCAGCTTCCGGGACAGAGTCTACGAGCAGTACTTC. Full variable domain (outside the CDR3, taken from reference TRBV11-2 and TRBJ2-7): EAGVAQSPRYKIIEKRQSVAFWCNPISGHATLYWYQQILGQGPKLLIQFQNNGVVDDSQLPKDRFSAERLKGVDSTLKIQPAKLEDSAVYLCASSFRDRVYEQYFGPGTRLTVT.

The gene calls are TRBV4-1 and TRBJ2-3; tentatively, D is TRBD2 (5 bases). CDR1 is MGHRA and CDR2 is YSYEKL in the germline V gene. V was clipped by 0 bases and J by 10 bases, with 11 bases between them. The CDR3 covers 13 residues. Here the CDR3 DNA reads TGCGCCAGCAGCCAAGATTGGGAGTCACCGCAGTATTTT. This translates into CASSQDWESPQYF.

The genes are TRBV4-1 and TRBJ1-5; D remains unclear. The germline gives CDR1 MGHRA, CDR2 YSYEKL. This CDR3 has 15 amino acids. V lost 1 base and J lost 4, with 11 bases in between. The CDR3 here is CASSQGYTFNQPQHF. The DNA of the CDR3 is TGCGCCAGCAGCCAAGGGTACACATTTAATCAGCCCCAGCATTTT.

The V gene is TRBV7-8, the J gene TRBJ2-3; TRBD1 agrees at 7 bases. V trimming: 5 bases; J trimming: 3 bases; junction bases outside the gene matches: 8. This CDR3 has 15 residues. CDR1 is SGHVS and CDR2 is FQNEAQ in the germline V gene. The CDR3 bases are TGTGCCAGCAGCCTAGGACAGGATTGGACAGATACGCAGTATTTT. Protein sequence: CASSLGQDWTDTQYF.

This chain joins TRBV4-2 and TRBJ1-4; 10 nucleotides match TRBD1. From germline, CDR1 is LGHNA and CDR2 YNFKEQ. V dropped 3 bases and J dropped 2; count of bases not matched to a gene: 12. The CDR3 covers 19 residues. In DNA form, the CDR3 reads TGTGCCAGCAGCCACCCCCGGGACAGGGGAAGGTCGACTAATGAAAAACTGTTTTTT. As protein: CASSHPRDRGRSTNEKLFF.

The chain is built from TRBV18 and TRBJ2-7; 16 bases fit TRBD2. The germline CDR1 and CDR2 sequences are KGHSH and LQKENI. The CDR3 contains 20 residues. V shed 0 bases and J 4 bases; nucleotides not matched to a gene: 12. Here the CDR3 DNA reads TGTGCCAGCTCACCACCCGAATACGGGACTAGCGGGAGGGCCAGATACGAGCAGTACTTC. Translating it yields CASSPPEYGTSGRARYEQYF.

This clone was picked up one time. The rearrangement joins TRBV30 to TRBJ2-7; D unclear. The CDR3 sequence is 15 residues long. V was trimmed by 2 bases and J by 1 base, leaving 15 bases between them. Germline CDR1 reads GTSNPN; CDR2 reads SVGIG (reference sequence). This chain's CDR3 is CAWSSMAAFSYEQYF. CDR3 nucleotide sequence: TGTGCCTGGAGTTCCATGGCGGCGTTTTCCTACGAGCAGTACTTC.

This clone was counted a few times. J is TRBJ1-1 and V is TRBV7-3; D is perhaps TRBD1 (5 bases). Germline V gene sequence: CDR1 SGHTA, CDR2 FQGTGA. V lost 5 bases and J 4 bases, leaving 14 bases between the germline ends. This CDR3 has 14 amino acids. Here the CDR3 DNA reads TGTGCCAGCAGCCCGGGGGGGTGGACCACTGAAGCTTTCTTT. Protein: CASSPGGWTTEAFF.

The chain combines TRBV5-1 with TRBJ2-7; D is unclear. The CDR3 totals 15 residues. Germline V CDR1 and CDR2: SGHRS, YFSETQ. With 0 bases removed from V and 2 bases from J, the gap between germline ends came to 12 bases. The CDR3 loop is CASSLVPGETYEQYF. Here the CDR3 DNA reads TGCGCCAGCAGCTTGGTCCCGGGTGAAACCTACGAGCAGTACTTC.

The chain has TRBV15 and TRBJ1-3; 8 nucleotides agree with TRBD1. V lost 0 bases and J lost 4; bases outside the gene matches: 11. This CDR3 region has 18 residues. Per germline, CDR1 LNHNV and CDR2 YYDKDF (reference sequence). The CDR3 region has the DNA TGTGCCACCAGCAGAGATCCGACGACAGGGGCGAGAGGAAACACCATATATTTT. This encodes CATSRDPTTGARGNTIYF.

The chain joins TRBV6-4 to TRBJ1-1; possible D gene TRBD1, 5 bases. Trimming removed 2 bases at V and 3 bases at J, with 10 bases between. CDR1 is MRHNA, CDR2 SNTAGT, per germline. The CDR3 has 14 residues. The CDR3 protein is CASSDGAEDTEAFF. The CDR3 nucleotides read TGTGCCAGCAGTGACGGGGCAGAGGACACTGAAGCTTTCTTT.

The CDR3 nucleotides are TGCGCCAGCAGCTCCCCGGGACAGAAGGACAATGAGCAGTTCTTC. Residues: CASSSPGQKDNEQFF. V gene TRBV5-1 combines with J gene TRBJ2-1, with 7 bases fitting TRBD1. This CDR3 is built from 15 residues. V lost 3 bases, J lost 5 bases, and 8 bases stayed unmatched. Germline V gene lookup returns CDR1 SGHRS and CDR2 YFSETQ.

In its sample, this clone was seen a few times. This chain links TRBV5-1 with TRBJ1-1; a possible D gene is TRBD1 (6 bases). Germline loops: CDR1 SGHRS, CDR2 YFSETQ. The CDR3 loop spans 16 amino acids. Trimming pared 4 bases from V and 2 bases from J, leaving 18 bases between. The chain's CDR3 is CASSPNSGELNTEAFF. CDR3 coding DNA: TGCGCCAGCAGCCCCAACTCAGGGGAGTTAAACACTGAAGCTTTCTTT.

This clone came up a few times. The gene calls are TRBV5-1 and TRBJ2-5, with D possibly matching TRBD2 (5 bases). CDR1 is SGHRS and CDR2 is YFSETQ in the germline V gene. This CDR3 spans 12 amino acids. The V end was cut by 2 bases, the J end by 5 bases, with 7 bases between. The CDR3 here is CASSFGGETQYF. The CDR3 region has the DNA TGCGCCAGCAGCTTTGGAGGCGAGACCCAGTACTTC. Complete variable domain (other parts from reference TRBV5-1 and TRBJ2-5): KAGVTQTPRYLIKTRGQQVTLSCSPISGHRSVSWYQQTPGQGLQFLFEYFSETQRNKGNFPGRFSGRQFSNSRSEMNVSTLELGDSALYLCASSFGGETQYFGPGTRLLVL.

V and J are TRBV25-1 and TRBJ1-1; D call uncertain. The ends were cut back, 1 base at V and 4 bases at J, with 10 bases in the middle. This CDR3 contains 14 residues. The V gene's germline CDR1 is MGHDK and CDR2 SYGVNS. CDR3 coding DNA: TGTGCCAGCAGTGAATCCGGGGTTCGCACTGAAGCTTTCTTT. Translation: CASSESGVRTEAFF.

Notes on this clone: Germline and junction disagree at one end, which may indicate a read error. The chain uses TRBV7-9 and TRBJ2-7; the match to TRBD1 covers 7 bases. Germline CDR1 reads SEHNR; CDR2 reads FQNEAQ (reference sequence). The CDR3 runs 16 residues. CDR3 sequence: CSSSLATGFGSYEQYF. CDR3 DNA: TGTTCCAGCAGCTTAGCGACAGGGTTTGGATCCTACGAGCAGTACTTC.

The CDR3: CASRYSGREGDTQYF. The DNA of the CDR3 is TGTGCCAGCAGATATAGCGGGAGGGAGGGAGATACGCAGTATTTT. The rearrangement links TRBV6-1 to TRBJ2-3, with 11 nucleotides matching TRBD2. Trimming took 6 bases from V and 5 from J; bases not matched to a gene: 7. The CDR3 is 15 amino acids. Looked up from germline, CDR1 is MNHNS and CDR2 is SASEGT.

The J gene is TRBJ1-5, the V gene TRBV7-8; D is undetermined. The V end lost 1 base, the J end lost 6 bases, and 7 bases lay between the germline ends. CDR1 SGHVS and CDR2 FQNEAQ come from the germline V gene. This CDR3 is 13 amino acids long. CDR3 protein: CASSLGLGQPQHF. The CDR3 nucleotides are TGTGCCAGCAGCTTAGGTCTAGGTCAGCCCCAGCATTTT. The full variable domain, completed using reference TRBV7-8 and TRBJ1-5, is GAGVSQSPRYKVAKRGQDVALRCDPISGHVSLFWYQQALGQGPEFLTYFQNEAQLDKSGLPSDRFFAERPEGSVSTLKIQRTQQEDSAVYLCASSLGLGQPQHFGDGTRLSIL.